A single sample gave rise to the 21 T cell receptor beta chains below, sequenced in a study of early T cells in non-severe SARS-CoV-2 infection. TCRdb called the 5' RACE reads again in MiXCR, with one record for every CDR3 protein. The sample contains 100,000 to 150,000 distinct CDR3 sequences, around 14% of which appear only once. Input material: whole blood. The source of these receptors is an adult who was a healthcare worker with PCR-confirmed SARS-CoV-2 infection or an uninfected control (not recorded which).

The chain uses TRBV30 and TRBJ2-5; D ambiguous. The CDR3 consists of 13 residues. The germline V gene has CDR1 GTSNPN and CDR2 SVGIG (reference sequence). Trimming cost V 1 base and J 5 bases, with 11 bases left between them. CDR3 loop: CAWSGGDRETQYF. The DNA of the CDR3 is TGTGCCTGGAGTGGTGGGGATCGGGAGACCCAGTACTTC.

At least ten counts were recorded for this clonotype. The CDR3: CASSFEGLNTEAFF. The CDR3 DNA is TGTGCCAGCAGCTTTGAGGGCCTGAACACTGAAGCTTTCTTT. The chain carries TRBV7-9 and TRBJ1-1; D is unclear. The CDR3 has 14 residues. Looked up from germline, CDR1 is SEHNR and CDR2 is FQNEAQ (reference sequence). V was cut by 3 bases and J by 0 bases, with 8 bases left in between.

This clonotype was detected ten times or more. The rearrangement links TRBV6-1 to TRBJ2-3; no clear D gene. Trimming pared 0 bases from V and 4 bases from J, leaving 11 bases between. The CDR3 extends over 15 amino acids. Per germline, CDR1 MNHNS and CDR2 SASEGT. For the CDR3, the DNA is TGTGCCAGCAGTGAAGCAACTCTTCCTCCAGATACGCAGTATTTT. It translates to CASSEATLPPDTQYF.

The rearrangement links TRBV4-1 to TRBJ2-3, with D hard to call. The CDR3 loop spans 12 amino acids. CDR1 is MGHRA and CDR2 is YSYEKL in the germline V gene. Trimming took 3 bases from V and 2 from J, leaving 3 bases between them. CDR3 sequence: CASSQNTDTQYF. Written as DNA, the CDR3 is TGCGCCAGCAGCCAGAACACAGATACGCAGTATTTT.

For the CDR3, the DNA is TGCAGCGTTTACAGTACGGATAATGAAAAACTGTTTTTT. As protein: CSVYSTDNEKLFF. The rearrangement links TRBV29-1 to TRBJ1-4; D is unclear. Trimming cost V 5 bases and J 4 bases, with 11 bases left between them. This CDR3 is 13 amino acids long. Germline values: CDR1 SQVTM, CDR2 ANQGSEA.

The chain joins TRBV2 to TRBJ1-2; D not resolved. Germline values: CDR1 SNHLY, CDR2 FYNNEI. This CDR3 is 13 amino acids long. The V end was cut by 2 bases, the J end by 7 bases, with 11 bases between. CDR3 in amino acids: CASSEYSGSGYTF. DNA for the CDR3: TGTGCCAGCAGTGAATACAGCGGAAGTGGCTACACCTTC.

This clonotype came up once. This chain links TRBV3-1 with TRBJ1-1; tentative D call: TRBD1 (5 bases). The CDR3 extends over 12 amino acids. V lost 8 bases to trimming and J lost 5 bases, with 12 bases between them. The germline gives CDR1 LGHDT, CDR2 YNNKEL (reference sequence). CDR3 DNA sequence: TGTGCCAGCGGGGGGATTGGTACTGAAGCTTTCTTT. Translated, it gives CASGGIGTEAFF.

This clonotype was seen more than once but under ten times. The V gene is TRBV30, the J gene TRBJ2-3, with D unresolved. Germline lookup yields CDR1 GTSNPN and CDR2 SVGIG (reference sequence). The CDR3 totals 11 residues. V lost 1 base and J lost 7, with 6 bases in between. CDR3 nucleotide sequence: TGTGCCTGGAGTGGGGGTAATACGCAGTATTTT. It specifies CAWSGGNTQYF.

This clonotype has at least ten counts. The rearrangement uses TRBV7-6 and TRBJ2-3, with 11 nucleotides matching TRBD2. Germline CDR1 SGHVS, CDR2 FNYEAQ. After removal of 4 bases from V and 0 bases from J, the junction contained 6 bases not matched to a gene. The CDR3 extends over 17 amino acids. CDR3 protein: CASSSRTSGLSTDTQYF. For the CDR3, the DNA is TGTGCCAGCAGCTCCAGGACTAGCGGGCTTAGCACAGATACGCAGTATTTT. The full variable domain, its missing parts supplied by reference TRBV7-6 and TRBJ2-3, is GAGVSQSPRYKVTKRGQDVALRCDPISGHVSLYWYRQALGQGPEFLTYFNYEAQQDKSGLPNDRFSAERPEGSISTLTIQRTEQRDSAMYRCASSSRTSGLSTDTQYFGPGTRLTVL.

This clonotype was recorded a few times. The V gene is TRBV24-1, the J gene TRBJ2-5; 12 bases are a match to TRBD2. Germline CDR1 is KGHDR and CDR2 is SFDVKD. Trimming removed 6 bases from V and 7 bases from J; junction bases left unmatched: 2. The CDR3 has 13 amino acids. The CDR3, as DNA: TGTGCCACCAGTCAACTAGCGGGGGGGACCCAGTACTTC. Encoded protein: CATSQLAGGTQYF.

The rearrangement links TRBV7-9 to TRBJ2-2; D unresolved. Germline CDR1 reads SEHNR; CDR2 reads FQNEAQ (reference sequence). The CDR3 loop spans 15 amino acids. V was shortened by 5 bases and J by 0 bases, with 10 bases between the two germline ends. The CDR3 loop reads CASSRRSANTGELFF. CDR3 nucleotides: TGTGCCAGCAGCCGACGGTCCGCGAACACCGGGGAGCTGTTTTTT.

This sequence joins TRBV7-9 and TRBJ2-1, with 13 positions matching TRBD2. The CDR3 runs 17 residues. After removal of 5 bases from V and 5 bases from J, the junction contained 9 bases not matched to a gene. Per germline, CDR1 SEHNR and CDR2 FQNEAQ (reference sequence). CDR3 residues: CASSHWTSGGRNNEQFF. The CDR3 DNA reads TGTGCCAGCAGCCACTGGACTAGCGGGGGCCGGAACAATGAGCAGTTCTTC.

The table lists this clonotype with a few counts. This chain joins TRBV12-5 and TRBJ2-1; a weak D match, TRBD2 (6 bases). The V end was cut by 3 bases, the J end by 8 bases, with 14 bases between. Germline V gene sequence: CDR1 LGHNT, CDR2 FRNRAP. The CDR3 runs 14 residues. DNA of the CDR3: TGTGCTAGTGGTTTTTTCGGGGGATCTCATGAGCAGTTCTTC. Translating it yields CASGFFGGSHEQFF.

The chain employs TRBV6-5 and TRBJ1-5; the D gene is possibly TRBD1 (5 bases). CDR1 MNHEY and CDR2 SVGAGI come from the germline V gene. This CDR3 contains 13 residues. V lost 6 bases, J lost 4 bases, and 10 bases lay in between. In nucleotides, the CDR3 is TGTGCCAGCAGGCCGGGGCGGAATCAGCCCCAGCATTTT. This encodes CASRPGRNQPQHF.

There are a few counts of this clonotype. The chain carries TRBV18 and TRBJ2-5; TRBD2 is a possible D gene (5 bases). The length of the CDR3 is 13 residues. V lost 6 bases, J lost 5 bases, and 13 bases lay in between. Looked up from germline, CDR1 is KGHSH and CDR2 is LQKENI. The DNA of the CDR3 is TGTGCCAGCTCCCGTAATCGAGGGGAGACCCAGTACTTC. Amino acid sequence: CASSRNRGETQYF.

This clonotype was detected ten times or more. This rearrangement joins TRBV29-1 to TRBJ2-6; D remains ambiguous. Germline V gene sequence: CDR1 SQVTM, CDR2 ANQGSEA. V shed 6 bases and J shed 0 bases, with 9 bases lying between them. This CDR3 comprises 14 residues. As DNA, the CDR3 is TGCAGCGTCAAGGGTGACTCTGGGGCCAACGTCCTGACTTTC. Translating it yields CSVKGDSGANVLTF.

This chain links TRBV14 with TRBJ1-5, with D uncertain. The CDR3 runs 13 residues. Per germline, CDR1 SGHDN and CDR2 FVKESK. V shed 1 base and J shed 4 bases, with 5 bases lying between them. The CDR3 nucleotides read TGTGCCAGCAGCCAAGGCGTAAATCAGCCCCAGCATTTT. Amino acid sequence: CASSQGVNQPQHF.

This clonotype was found a few times. The V call is TRBV5-1, the J call TRBJ1-1, with a tentative D call TRBD1 (5 bases). V was trimmed by 4 bases and J by 3 bases, leaving 13 bases between them. The CDR3 length is 14 residues. CDR1 and CDR2 from the germline V gene are SGHRS and YFSETQ. The DNA for the CDR3 is TGCGCCAGCAGCCCCAGGGTAAGCGACACTGAAGCTTTCTTT. Translation: CASSPRVSDTEAFF.

The table lists this clonotype with a few counts. The chain employs TRBV7-2 and TRBJ1-5; D call uncertain. This CDR3 region has 13 residues. Trimming pared 4 bases from V and 4 bases from J, leaving 8 bases between. Germline V gene data show CDR1 as SGHTA and CDR2 as FQGNSA. In DNA form, the CDR3 reads TGTGCCAGCAGCTCGGTCGTAAATCAGCCCCAGCATTTT. This sequence encodes CASSSVVNQPQHF.

In this sample, this clonotype turned up a few times. The chain has TRBV20-1 and TRBJ1-3; D unresolved. The CDR3 extends over 14 amino acids. Germline lookup yields CDR1 DFQATT and CDR2 SNEGSKA (reference sequence). Trimming removed 0 bases from V and 0 bases from J, with 6 bases in between. The CDR3 nucleotides read TGCAGTGCTAGAGATCCCTACTCTGGAAACACCATATATTTT. Encoded protein: CSARDPYSGNTIYF.

This chain connects TRBV4-1 to TRBJ1-2; 7 nucleotides align to TRBD1. The CDR3 has 15 residues. V shed 1 base and J 2 bases; nucleotides not matched to a gene: 4. Germline lookup yields CDR1 MGHRA and CDR2 YSYEKL. CDR3 bases: TGCGCCAGCAGCCAAGCGGGACAGACGAACTATGGCTACACCTTC. Its translation is CASSQAGQTNYGYTF.